This entry lists 15 T cell receptor beta chains sequenced from one sample in a study of blood T cells in healthy people across ages. A J-beta primer mix and a sample-barcoded 5' primer were used in a second PCR of about 7 to 12 cycles. MiXCR, applied by TCRdb to the 5' RACE reads, yields one record per CDR3 protein. The table has roughly 720,000 distinct CDR3 sequences, 53% seen once. Sequenced: blood. The receptors come from a man older than 75 in good health.

The V call is TRBV7-3, the J call TRBJ1-1; 7 nucleotides agree with TRBD1. Germline CDR1 SGHTA, CDR2 FQGTGA. J was trimmed by 4 bases and V by 3 bases; bases with no gene match: 8. This CDR3 has 15 amino acids. CDR3 loop: CASSLSGGSVTEAFF. In DNA form, the CDR3 reads TGTGCCAGCAGCTTGTCAGGGGGATCTGTCACTGAAGCTTTCTTT.

The V gene is TRBV12-3 or TRBV12-4, the J gene TRBJ2-7; maybe TRBD2 (6 bases). Trimming cost V 6 bases and J 3 bases, with 15 bases left between them. The length of the CDR3 is 14 residues. The DNA for the CDR3 is TGTGCCAGCAGCCCCGGGGGTAGCGGCTACGAGCAGTACTTC. This encodes CASSPGGSGYEQYF.

With regard to this clonotype: Germline and junction disagree at one end, which may indicate a read error. The chain uses TRBV9 and TRBJ2-5, with D perhaps TRBD2 (5 bases). This CDR3 is built from 13 residues. Germline V gene sequence: CDR1 SGDLS, CDR2 YYNGEE. The DNA for the CDR3 is TGTGCCGGCAGCGGAACCAACCAAGAGACCCAGTACTTC. It is translated as CAGSGTNQETQYF.

J is TRBJ2-4 and V is TRBV5-1; no reliable D call. V gave up 0 bases and J gave up 0 bases, with 4 bases separating them. This CDR3 has 14 residues. Germline V gives CDR1 SGHRS, CDR2 YFSETQ. DNA for the CDR3: TGCGCCAGCAGCTTGGATAGAGCCAAAAACATTCAGTACTTC. Its translation is CASSLDRAKNIQYF.

The V call is TRBV6-5, the J call TRBJ2-7, with 7 bases aligning to TRBD1. CDR1 is MNHEY and CDR2 is SVGAGI in the germline V gene. The J segment lost 3 bases and the V segment lost 4 bases, leaving 9 bases of the junction unmatched. The CDR3 has 15 amino acids. The CDR3 DNA sequence: TGTGCCAGCAGTTGCTGGGGACAGCGAGGCTACGAGCAGTACTTC. It encodes CASSCWGQRGYEQYF.

The J gene is TRBJ2-5, the V gene TRBV4-2, with D perhaps TRBD2 (6 bases). Germline-derived CDR1 and CDR2 are LGHNA and YNFKEQ. The CDR3 has 14 residues. V lost 4 bases to trimming and J lost 4 bases, with 13 bases between them. For the CDR3, the DNA is TGTGCCAGCAGCCCGACGCTGGGGGGAGAGACCCAGTACTTC. Protein product: CASSPTLGGETQYF.

This rearrangement joins TRBV14 to TRBJ1-2, with D possibly being TRBD1 (5 bases). V gave up 2 bases and J gave up 3 bases, with 13 bases separating them. The CDR3 runs to 15 residues. Germline loops: CDR1 SGHDN, CDR2 FVKESK. CDR3 amino acids: CASSQYGGADYGYTF. CDR3 DNA: TGTGCCAGCAGCCAATATGGAGGGGCAGACTATGGCTACACCTTC. The full variable domain, its missing parts supplied by reference TRBV14 and TRBJ1-2, is EAGVTQFPSHSVIEKGQTVTLRCDPISGHDNLYWYRRVMGKEIKFLLHFVKESKQDESGMPNNRFLAERTGGTYSTLKVQPAELEDSGVYFCASSQYGGADYGYTFGSGTRLTVV.

V is TRBV7-8 and J is TRBJ2-5; D gene uncertain. Germline V gene data show CDR1 as SGHVS and CDR2 as FQNEAQ. The CDR3 runs 16 residues. Trimming cost V 5 bases and J 4 bases, with 20 bases left between them. The CDR3, as DNA: TGTGCCAGCAGCATCGGCGGCCTCACACTGACAGAGACCCAGTACTTC. Translation: CASSIGGLTLTETQYF. The variable domain in full, completed from reference TRBV7-8 and TRBJ2-5, reads GAGVSQSPRYKVAKRGQDVALRCDPISGHVSLFWYQQALGQGPEFLTYFQNEAQLDKSGLPSDRFFAERPEGSVSTLKIQRTQQEDSAVYLCASSIGGLTLTETQYFGPGTRLLVL.

This clonotype has only a few counts. This sequence joins TRBV27 and TRBJ2-7; no clear D. Germline V lookup: CDR1 MNHEY, CDR2 SMNVEV (reference sequence). This CDR3 is 13 amino acids long. V was pared by 8 bases and J by 1 base, with 12 bases between. CDR3 nucleotide sequence: TGTGCCAGCCGCTGGACGGCGTCCTACGAGCAGTACTTC. Translated: CASRWTASYEQYF.

This clonotype was detected only a few times. V usage is TRBV6-5 and J usage is TRBJ2-5; D remains unclear. Trimming cost V 5 bases and J 0 bases, with 10 bases left between them. This CDR3 is 14 amino acids long. CDR1 MNHEY and CDR2 SVGAGI come from the germline V gene. The CDR3: CASSPGRDQETQYF. CDR3 nucleotide sequence: TGTGCCAGCAGTCCCGGCCGGGACCAAGAGACCCAGTACTTC.

The genes are TRBV9 and TRBJ2-7, with D possibly matching TRBD2 (6 bases). CDR1 and CDR2 (germline): SGDLS, YYNGEE. V was shortened by 2 bases and J by 0 bases, with 18 bases between the two germline ends. The CDR3 loop spans 17 amino acids. CDR3 bases: TGTGCCAGCAGCGTGCTCACCCAGGGAGGAGGCTCCTACGAGCAGTACTTC. It translates to CASSVLTQGGGSYEQYF.

J is TRBJ1-1 and V is TRBV2, with 7 bases identical to TRBD1. The germline CDR1 and CDR2 sequences are SNHLY and FYNNEI. Trimming removed 6 bases from V and 6 bases from J; junction bases left unmatched: 10. The CDR3 is 14 amino acids. The CDR3, as DNA: TGTGCCAGCAGGGCCGACAGGGAGAGCCCTGAAGCTTTCTTT. Amino acids: CASRADRESPEAFF. The full variable domain, in which reference TRBV2 and TRBJ1-1 provide the parts outside the CDR3, is EPEVTQTPSHQVTQMGQEVILRCVPISNHLYFYWYRQILGQKVEFLVSFYNNEISEKSEIFDDQFSVERPDGSNFTLKIRSTKLEDSAMYFCASRADRESPEAFFGQGTRLTVV.

The chain links TRBV28 to TRBJ1-1, with D unclear. CDR1 and CDR2 (germline): MDHEN, SYDVKM. V lost 8 bases to trimming and J lost 7 bases, with 14 bases between them. The CDR3 is 12 residues long. CDR3 nucleotide sequence: TGTGCCAGCGCCCCCCGGGTCTATGAAGCTTTCTTT. The encoded protein is CASAPRVYEAFF.

This clonotype was observed a single time. The genes are TRBV5-1 and TRBJ2-5; no clear D. Trimming removed 0 bases at V and 4 bases at J, with 16 bases between. This CDR3 comprises 16 residues. Looked up from germline, CDR1 is SGHRS and CDR2 is YFSETQ. DNA of the CDR3: TGCGCCAGCAGCTTGGTGGACCCGACGTCAGGAGAGACCCAGTACTTC. Its protein product is CASSLVDPTSGETQYF.

A few counts support this clonotype. This chain links TRBV4-1 with TRBJ2-3, with 7 bases that match TRBD1. The CDR3 consists of 16 residues. The germline CDR1 and CDR2 sequences are MGHRA and YSYEKL. The trim removed 0 bases at V and 2 bases at J, leaving 5 bases unmatched. For the CDR3, the DNA is TGCGCCAGCAGCCAAGAGGCTACAGGGGTCACAGATACGCAGTATTTT. Amino acids: CASSQEATGVTDTQYF.